These 26 T cell receptor beta chains were all obtained from the same sample, sequenced in a study of blood T cell repertoires in COVID-19. Assay: immunoSEQ multiplex PCR; the TCRdb copy retains only in-frame clones and omits some. The data show under 200,000 clones, around 84% seen once. The sample consisted of peripheral blood. The receptors stem from a man between 50 and 59 years old with active or convalescent COVID-19.

The J gene is TRBJ2-1, the V gene TRBV6-2 or TRBV6-3; TRBD1 aligns across 10 bases. The CDR3 has 15 residues. CDR1 and CDR2 (germline): MNHEY, SVGEGT. Germline trimming cut 2 bases from V and 8 bases from J; bases unmatched to any gene: 6. For the CDR3, the DNA is TGTGCCAGCAGTTACGAGATGACAGGGGGCGATGAGCAGTTCTTC. This sequence encodes CASSYEMTGGDEQFF.

This clone was detected only once. The genes are TRBV4-1 and TRBJ1-2; D ambiguous. Germline V gives CDR1 MGHRA, CDR2 YSYEKL. This CDR3 is built from 16 residues. V shed 0 bases and J shed 6 bases, with 17 bases lying between them. CDR3 DNA: TGCGCCAGCAGCCAAGAGATCGGACTTACGATAAATGGCTACACCTTC. Residues: CASSQEIGLTINGYTF.

The chain carries TRBV24-1 and TRBJ2-7; 11 nucleotides match TRBD2. CDR1 and CDR2 (germline): KGHDR, SFDVKD. CDR3 length: 16 amino acids. Trimming at V came to 3 bases and at J to 3 bases, leaving 6 bases not matched to a gene. The CDR3 spells CATSDSSGRAYYEQYF. In nucleotides, the CDR3 is TGTGCCACCAGTGATAGTAGCGGGAGGGCGTACTACGAGCAGTACTTC.

V is TRBV24-1 and J is TRBJ2-1; 9 positions agree with TRBD1. J was trimmed by 5 bases and V by 8 bases; bases with no gene match: 6. This CDR3 is built from 14 residues. From germline, CDR1 is KGHDR and CDR2 SFDVKD. The DNA for the CDR3 is TGTGCCACCAATTCCCGGACAGGGGACAATGAGCAGTTCTTC. Translation gives CATNSRTGDNEQFF.

The chain joins TRBV7-3 to TRBJ2-3; 7 bases are shared with TRBD2. The V gene's germline CDR1 is SGHTA and CDR2 FQGTGA. V trimming: 2 bases; J trimming: 6 bases; junction bases outside the gene matches: 5. This CDR3 comprises 14 residues. In DNA form, the CDR3 reads TGTGCCAGCAGCTTAGCGGGGGAGTATGATACGCAGTATTTT. Its translation: CASSLAGEYDTQYF.

V is TRBV5-8 and J is TRBJ2-7; D not certain. Deletions cut 0 bases from V and 7 bases from J, with 17 bases between. Per germline, CDR1 SGHTS and CDR2 YDEGEE. CDR3 length: 15 residues. For the CDR3, the DNA is TGTGCCAGCAGCTTGGTTAGAATAATCCCGTTGGAGCAGTACTTC. Its protein product is CASSLVRIIPLEQYF.

The sample holds many counts of this clone. The gene calls are TRBV3-1 (or the pseudogene TRBV3-2) and TRBJ1-5; D perhaps matches TRBD1 (6 bases). Trimming cost V 3 bases and J 0 bases, with 18 bases left between them. This CDR3 comprises 18 residues. The germline V gene encodes CDR1 LGHDT and CDR2 YNNKEL (reference sequence). CDR3 bases: TGTGCCAGCAGCCATAGAGACAGGCCCGCATATAGCAATCAGCCCCAGCATTTT. Translating gives CASSHRDRPAYSNQPQHF.

The chain recombines TRBV24-1 with TRBJ2-1; maybe TRBD2 (6 bases). Trimming left V 6 bases short and J 0 bases short, with 14 bases between. The CDR3 sequence is 16 residues long. Germline-derived CDR1 and CDR2 are KGHDR and SFDVKD. The DNA for the CDR3 is TGTGCCACCAGTTCTAAGATGGGGGGCTCCTACAATGAGCAGTTCTTC. Its translation is CATSSKMGGSYNEQFF.

This chain joins TRBV9 and TRBJ2-1, with 9 bases lining up with TRBD2. The germline V gene has CDR1 SGDLS and CDR2 YYNGEE. Trimming removed 6 bases from V and 5 bases from J; junction bases left unmatched: 12. The CDR3 is made up of 16 amino acids. CDR3 region: CASTSGSSGSHNEQFF. The CDR3 DNA sequence: TGTGCCAGCACCTCAGGAAGTAGCGGGAGTCACAATGAGCAGTTCTTC.

This clone was observed a single time. V usage is TRBV18 and J usage is TRBJ1-6, with no clear D. The CDR3 covers 13 residues. CDR1 KGHSH and CDR2 LQKENI come from the germline V gene. The V end was cut by 2 bases, the J end by 8 bases, with 7 bases between. CDR3 sequence reads: CASSPVVDSPLHF. The CDR3 DNA reads as TGTGCCAGCTCACCAGTTGTAGATTCACCCCTCCACTTT.

This chain links TRBV7-3 with TRBJ2-3; 9 bases fit TRBD2. CDR1 is SGHTA, CDR2 FQGTGA, per germline. V lost 3 bases, J lost 4 bases, and 5 bases stayed unmatched. The CDR3 loop spans 15 amino acids. CDR3: CASSLAGGPSDTQYF. The CDR3, as DNA: TGTGCCAGCAGCTTGGCGGGAGGGCCGTCAGATACGCAGTATTTT.

V and J are TRBV7-3 and TRBJ2-2; tentative D call: TRBD1 (6 bases). V dropped 2 bases and J dropped 2 bases, with 9 bases sitting between them. CDR3 length: 15 amino acids. Germline lookup yields CDR1 SGHTA and CDR2 FQGTGA. The CDR3 sequence is CASSLDRTNTGELFF. The CDR3 bases are TGTGCCAGCAGCTTAGACAGGACTAACACCGGGGAGCTGTTTTTT.

This clone was seen many times. The J gene is TRBJ2-7, the V gene TRBV13; 14 bases agree with TRBD2. The junction had 12 bases not matched to a gene; V was cut back by 5 bases and J by 3 bases. In germline, CDR1 is PRHDT, CDR2 FYEKMQ (reference sequence). The CDR3 extends over 18 amino acids. CDR3 DNA: TGTGCCAGCAGCCCCGGGACTAGCGGGGGCCCCAGAATCTACGAGCAGTACTTC. Protein product: CASSPGTSGGPRIYEQYF.

This rearrangement joins TRBV5-5 to TRBJ2-1; TRBD1 is a possible D gene (5 bases). Germline V gene data show CDR1 as SGHKS and CDR2 as YYEKEE (reference sequence). This CDR3 has 12 amino acids. The germline V and J ends were trimmed by 4 bases and 8 bases, with 10 bases remaining between them. CDR3: CASSLKGDEQFF. CDR3 DNA: TGTGCCAGCAGCCTGAAAGGGGATGAGCAGTTCTTC.

The V call is TRBV4-1, the J call TRBJ1-3; the match to TRBD1 covers 7 bases. The CDR3 is 15 residues long. Germline loops: CDR1 MGHRA, CDR2 YSYEKL. Trimming cost V 4 bases and J 4 bases; bases outside gene matches: 7. The CDR3 here is CASSPDRRVGNTIYF. CDR3 nucleotide sequence: TGCGCCAGCAGCCCGGACAGGCGAGTGGGAAACACCATATATTTT.

This clone showed up just a few times. The chain has TRBV3-1 (or the pseudogene TRBV3-2) and TRBJ1-1; 7 nucleotides align to TRBD1. This CDR3 contains 15 residues. V was pared by 5 bases and J by 2 bases, with 8 bases of the junction left unmatched. The V gene's germline CDR1 is LGHDT and CDR2 YNNKEL (reference sequence). The CDR3 DNA is TGTGCCAGCAGCACCAGGGACAGACTTAACACTGAAGCTTTCTTT. Amino acid sequence: CASSTRDRLNTEAFF.

This clone appeared once. J is TRBJ2-2 and V is TRBV3-1 (or the pseudogene TRBV3-2); 8 bases match TRBD2. V dropped 5 bases and J dropped 5; count of bases not matched to a gene: 10. The CDR3 sequence is 16 residues long. Germline CDR1 and CDR2: LGHDT and YNNKEL (reference sequence). The CDR3, as DNA: TGTGCCAGCAGCAATAAGCGGGAGATTATTACCGGGGAGCTGTTTTTT. This codes for CASSNKREIITGELFF.

The V gene is TRBV18, the J gene TRBJ2-7, with TRBD2 identical over 8 bases. CDR3 length equals 14 residues. After removal of 6 bases from V and 4 bases from J, the junction contained 8 bases not matched to a gene. From germline, CDR1 is KGHSH and CDR2 LQKENI. The CDR3: CASSLLTGGYEQYF. In nucleotides, the CDR3 is TGTGCCAGCTCGCTACTGACGGGGGGGTACGAGCAGTACTTC.

Comments on this clone: Relative to the germline gene, one junction end is altered; a read error may explain this. The chain recombines TRBV7-7 with TRBJ2-2, with 14 positions matching TRBD2. This CDR3 comprises 17 residues. From germline, CDR1 is SSHAT and CDR2 FNYEAQ (reference sequence). CDR3 nucleotides: TGTGCTAGCAGCCCGACTAGCGGGGGGGCCAACACCGGGGAGCTGTTTTTT. Amino acids: CASSPTSGGANTGELFF.

The chain links TRBV30 to TRBJ1-2; tentatively, D is TRBD1 (6 bases). In germline, CDR1 is GTSNPN, CDR2 SVGIG (reference sequence). V was clipped by 4 bases and J by 7 bases, with 13 bases between them. The CDR3 totals 12 residues. CDR3 in DNA: TGTGCCTGGACACAGGGCCTCGGTGGCTACACCTTC. Protein product: CAWTQGLGGYTF.

The chain combines TRBV18 with TRBJ2-3; 8 bases are shared with TRBD2. The length of the CDR3 is 13 residues. From germline, CDR1 is KGHSH and CDR2 LQKENI. The junction had 4 bases not matched to a gene; V was cut back by 9 bases and J by 2 bases. The CDR3 DNA follows: TGTGCCAGTCTAGCGGGTAACACAGATACGCAGTATTTT. Protein: CASLAGNTDTQYF.

The CDR3 loop is CATSDMTGNSYNEQFF. The DNA of the CDR3 is TGTGCCACCAGTGATATGACAGGGAACTCCTACAATGAGCAGTTCTTC. This chain links TRBV24-1 with TRBJ2-1; 7 bases align to TRBD1. The germline CDR1 and CDR2 sequences are KGHDR and SFDVKD. This CDR3 region has 16 residues. V shed 3 bases, J shed 0 bases, and the junction held 4 bases outside the gene matches.

The chain links TRBV27 to TRBJ2-6; the D gene is possibly TRBD2 (5 bases). The CDR3 contains 18 residues. The V and J ends lost 1 base and 3 bases respectively, with 16 bases between them. Germline V gene data show CDR1 as MNHEY and CDR2 as SMNVEV (reference sequence). CDR3 nucleotides: TGTGCCAGCAGTTTATTTAGCGTGGGGTTTAGTGGGGCCAACGTCCTGACTTTC. Translating gives CASSLFSVGFSGANVLTF.

V usage is TRBV7-2 and J usage is TRBJ2-2, with TRBD2 identical over 14 bases. Germline values: CDR1 SGHTA, CDR2 FQGNSA. Losses at the gene ends were 5 bases for V and 7 bases for J; bases not matched to a gene: 6. The CDR3 contains 16 residues. CDR3 sequence: CASSAGLAGVGGELFF. CDR3 coding DNA: TGTGCCAGCAGCGCGGGACTAGCGGGGGTAGGCGGGGAGCTGTTTTTT.

To note about this clone: At the DNA level, this CDR3 is encoded by other sequences in the same sample as well. The chain recombines TRBV5-1 with TRBJ1-2; D is uncertain. CDR1 is SGHRS, CDR2 YFSETQ, per germline. The CDR3 consists of 13 residues. Trimming cost V 0 bases and J 2 bases, with 5 bases left between them. The CDR3 DNA is TGCGCCAGCAGCTTGGGACAAAACTATGGCTACACCTTC. It is translated as CASSLGQNYGYTF.

This chain links TRBV5-4 with TRBJ1-1; D not certain. The CDR3 runs 15 residues. Germline V gene data show CDR1 as SGHNT and CDR2 as YYREEE (reference sequence). Trimming removed 3 bases from V and 3 bases from J, with 15 bases in between. The CDR3 loop is CASSSDPGGDTEAFF. The DNA for the CDR3 is TGTGCCAGCAGCTCCGACCCTGGCGGGGACACTGAAGCTTTCTTT.